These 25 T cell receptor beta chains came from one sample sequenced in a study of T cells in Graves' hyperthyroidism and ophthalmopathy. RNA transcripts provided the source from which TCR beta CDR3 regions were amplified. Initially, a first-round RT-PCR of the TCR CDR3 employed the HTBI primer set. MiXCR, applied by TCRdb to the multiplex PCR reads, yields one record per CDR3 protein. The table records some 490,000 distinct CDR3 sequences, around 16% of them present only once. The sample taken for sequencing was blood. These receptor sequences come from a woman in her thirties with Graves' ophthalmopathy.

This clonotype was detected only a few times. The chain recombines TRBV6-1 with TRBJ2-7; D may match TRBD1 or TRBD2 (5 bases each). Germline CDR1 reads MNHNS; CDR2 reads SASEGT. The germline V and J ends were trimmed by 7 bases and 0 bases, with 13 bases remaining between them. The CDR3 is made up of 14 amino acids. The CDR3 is CASTPPGSSYEQYF. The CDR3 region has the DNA TGTGCCAGCACCCCCCCAGGGAGCTCCTACGAGCAGTACTTC.

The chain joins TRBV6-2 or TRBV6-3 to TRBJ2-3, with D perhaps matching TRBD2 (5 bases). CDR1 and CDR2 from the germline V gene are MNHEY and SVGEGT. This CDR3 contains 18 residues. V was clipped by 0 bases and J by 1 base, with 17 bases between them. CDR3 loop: CASSYSLVEDGGTDTQYF. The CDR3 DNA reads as TGTGCCAGCAGTTACTCCCTTGTGGAGGACGGGGGCACAGATACGCAGTATTTT.

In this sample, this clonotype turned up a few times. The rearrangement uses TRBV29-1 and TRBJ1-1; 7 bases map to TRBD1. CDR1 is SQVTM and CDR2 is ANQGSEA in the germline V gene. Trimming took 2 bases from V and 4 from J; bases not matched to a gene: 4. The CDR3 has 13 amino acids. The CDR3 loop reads CSVETGEVTEAFF. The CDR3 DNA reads TGCAGCGTTGAAACAGGGGAGGTCACTGAAGCTTTCTTT.

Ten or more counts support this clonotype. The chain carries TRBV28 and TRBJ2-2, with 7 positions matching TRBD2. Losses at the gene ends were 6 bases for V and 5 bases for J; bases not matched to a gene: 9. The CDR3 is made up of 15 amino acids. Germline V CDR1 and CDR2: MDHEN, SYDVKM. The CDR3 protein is CASSGLDFGTGELFF. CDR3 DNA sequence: TGTGCCAGCAGCGGACTAGATTTCGGAACCGGGGAGCTGTTTTTT.

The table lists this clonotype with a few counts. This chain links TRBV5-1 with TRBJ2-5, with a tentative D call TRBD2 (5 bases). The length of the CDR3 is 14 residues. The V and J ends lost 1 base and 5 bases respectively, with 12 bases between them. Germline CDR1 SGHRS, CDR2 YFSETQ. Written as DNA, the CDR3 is TGCGCCAGCAGCTTGCTGGACTCCGGGGAGACCCAGTACTTC. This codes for CASSLLDSGETQYF.

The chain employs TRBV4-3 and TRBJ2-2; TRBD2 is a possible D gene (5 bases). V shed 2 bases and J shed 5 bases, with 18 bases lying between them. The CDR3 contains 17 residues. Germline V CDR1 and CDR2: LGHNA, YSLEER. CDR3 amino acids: CASSQIVDSDRTGELFF. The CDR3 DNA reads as TGCGCCAGCAGCCAAATCGTGGACTCGGACCGAACCGGGGAGCTGTTTTTT.

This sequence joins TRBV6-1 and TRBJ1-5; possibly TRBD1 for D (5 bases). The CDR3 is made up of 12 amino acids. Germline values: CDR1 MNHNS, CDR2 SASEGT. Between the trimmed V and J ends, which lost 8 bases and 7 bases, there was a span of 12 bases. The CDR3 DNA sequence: TGTGCCAGCGGGGGGGAGTGGCAGCCCCAGCATTTT. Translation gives CASGGEWQPQHF.

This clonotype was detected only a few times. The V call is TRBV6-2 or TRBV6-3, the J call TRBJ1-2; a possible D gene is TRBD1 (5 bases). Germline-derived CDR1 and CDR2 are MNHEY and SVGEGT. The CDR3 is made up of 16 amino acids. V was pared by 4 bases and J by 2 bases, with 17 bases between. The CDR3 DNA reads TGTGCCAGCAGTTCTCCCGGGACGGCGGGAAACTATGGCTACACCTTC. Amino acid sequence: CASSSPGTAGNYGYTF.

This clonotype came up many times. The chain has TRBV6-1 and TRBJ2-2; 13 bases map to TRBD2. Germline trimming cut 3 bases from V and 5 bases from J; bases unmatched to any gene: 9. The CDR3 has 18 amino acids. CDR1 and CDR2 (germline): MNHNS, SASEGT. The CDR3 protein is CASSEDSGLAGVTGELFF. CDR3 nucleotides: TGTGCCAGCAGTGAGGACAGCGGACTAGCGGGAGTGACCGGGGAGCTGTTTTTT.

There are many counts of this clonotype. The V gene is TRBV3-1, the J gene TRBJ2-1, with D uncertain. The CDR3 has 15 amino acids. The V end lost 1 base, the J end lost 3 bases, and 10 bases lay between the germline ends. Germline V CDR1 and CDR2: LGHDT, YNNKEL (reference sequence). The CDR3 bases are TGTGCCAGCAGCCAAGGCGGCCCTTTCTACAATGAGCAGTTCTTC. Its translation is CASSQGGPFYNEQFF.

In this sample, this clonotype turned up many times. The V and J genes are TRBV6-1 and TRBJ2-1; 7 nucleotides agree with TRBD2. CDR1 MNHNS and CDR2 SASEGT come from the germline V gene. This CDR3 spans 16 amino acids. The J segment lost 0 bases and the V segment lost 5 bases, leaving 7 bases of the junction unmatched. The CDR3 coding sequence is TGTGCCAGCAGTTCCGGGACTATCAGCTCCTACAATGAGCAGTTCTTC. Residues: CASSSGTISSYNEQFF.

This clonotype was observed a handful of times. Here the CDR3 reads CASRLGLFYEQYF. The CDR3 DNA sequence: TGTGCCAGCAGGCTAGGACTTTTCTACGAGCAGTACTTC. The rearrangement joins TRBV3-1 to TRBJ2-7, with TRBD2 as a possible D gene (5 bases). V was clipped by 6 bases and J by 3 bases, with 12 bases between them. The CDR3 is made up of 13 amino acids. Germline values: CDR1 LGHDT, CDR2 YNNKEL (reference sequence).

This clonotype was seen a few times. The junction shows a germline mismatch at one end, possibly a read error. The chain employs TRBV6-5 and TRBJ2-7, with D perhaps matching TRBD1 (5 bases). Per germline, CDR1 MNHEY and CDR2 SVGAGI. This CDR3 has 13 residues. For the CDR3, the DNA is TGTGCCAGCAGCTTGACAGAGAACTACGGGCAGTACTTC. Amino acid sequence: CASSLTENYGQYF.

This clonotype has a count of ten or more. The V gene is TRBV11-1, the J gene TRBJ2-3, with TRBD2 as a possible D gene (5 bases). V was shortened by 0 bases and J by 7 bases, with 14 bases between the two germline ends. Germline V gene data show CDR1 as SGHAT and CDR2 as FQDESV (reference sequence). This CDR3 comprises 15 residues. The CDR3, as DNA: TGTGCCAGCAGCTTAGCCGGACCGGGAAAGAATACGCAGTATTTT. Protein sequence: CASSLAGPGKNTQYF.

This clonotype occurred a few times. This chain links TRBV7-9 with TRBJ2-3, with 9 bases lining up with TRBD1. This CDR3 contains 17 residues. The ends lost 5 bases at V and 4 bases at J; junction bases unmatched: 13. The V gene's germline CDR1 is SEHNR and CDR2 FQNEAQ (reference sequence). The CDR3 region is CASSGLWGQGGADTQYF. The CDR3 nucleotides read TGTGCCAGCAGCGGCTTGTGGGGACAGGGTGGGGCAGATACGCAGTATTTT.

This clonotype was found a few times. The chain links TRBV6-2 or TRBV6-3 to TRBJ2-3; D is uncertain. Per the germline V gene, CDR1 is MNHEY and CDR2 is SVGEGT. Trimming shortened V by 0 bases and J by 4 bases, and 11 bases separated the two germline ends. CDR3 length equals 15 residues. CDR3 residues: CASSYSLWSPDTQYF. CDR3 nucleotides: TGTGCCAGCAGTTACTCGCTGTGGTCTCCAGATACGCAGTATTTT.

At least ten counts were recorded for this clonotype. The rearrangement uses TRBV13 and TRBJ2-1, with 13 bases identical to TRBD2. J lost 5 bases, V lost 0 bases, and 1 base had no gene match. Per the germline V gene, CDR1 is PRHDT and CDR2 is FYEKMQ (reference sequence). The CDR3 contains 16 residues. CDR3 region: CASSLGGTSGDNEQFF. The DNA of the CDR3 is TGTGCCAGCAGCTTAGGGGGGACTAGCGGGGACAATGAGCAGTTCTTC.

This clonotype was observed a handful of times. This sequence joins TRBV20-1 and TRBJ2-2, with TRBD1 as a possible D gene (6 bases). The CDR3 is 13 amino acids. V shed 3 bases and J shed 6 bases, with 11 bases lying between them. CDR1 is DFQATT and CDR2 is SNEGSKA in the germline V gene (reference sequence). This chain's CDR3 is CSARTQGPGELFF. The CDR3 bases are TGCAGTGCTAGGACACAGGGCCCCGGGGAGCTGTTTTTT.

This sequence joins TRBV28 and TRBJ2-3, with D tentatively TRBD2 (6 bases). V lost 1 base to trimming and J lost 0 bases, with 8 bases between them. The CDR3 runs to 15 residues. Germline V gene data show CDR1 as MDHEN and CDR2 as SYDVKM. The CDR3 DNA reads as TGTGCCAGCAGTTTATCGGGGGAGAGCACAGATACGCAGTATTTT. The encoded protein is CASSLSGESTDTQYF.

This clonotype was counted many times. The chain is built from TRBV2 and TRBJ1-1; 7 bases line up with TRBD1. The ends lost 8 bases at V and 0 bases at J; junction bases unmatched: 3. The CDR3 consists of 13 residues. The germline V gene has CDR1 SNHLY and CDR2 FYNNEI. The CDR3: CASCTGVNTEAFF. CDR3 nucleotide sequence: TGTGCCAGCTGTACAGGGGTGAACACTGAAGCTTTCTTT.

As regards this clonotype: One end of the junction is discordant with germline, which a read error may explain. CDR3 in DNA: TGTGCCAGCGGCTTTACTAGCGGCTTTTACAATGAGCAGTTCTTC. Residues: CASGFTSGFYNEQFF. The chain has TRBV7-2 and TRBJ2-1; 8 bases align to TRBD2. There are 15 residues in the CDR3. In germline, CDR1 is SGHTA, CDR2 FQGNSA.

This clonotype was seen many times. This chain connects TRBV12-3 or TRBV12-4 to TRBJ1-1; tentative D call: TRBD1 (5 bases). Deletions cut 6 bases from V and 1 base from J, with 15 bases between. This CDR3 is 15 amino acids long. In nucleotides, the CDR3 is TGTGCCAGCAGCCCCCGGGGACTTACGAACACTGAAGCTTTCTTT. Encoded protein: CASSPRGLTNTEAFF.

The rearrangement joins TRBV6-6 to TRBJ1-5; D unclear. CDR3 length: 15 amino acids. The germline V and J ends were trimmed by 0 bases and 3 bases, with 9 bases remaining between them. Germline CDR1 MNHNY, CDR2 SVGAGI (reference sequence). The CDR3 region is CASSYSGDPNQPQHF. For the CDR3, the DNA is TGTGCCAGCAGTTACTCTGGGGATCCCAATCAGCCCCAGCATTTT.

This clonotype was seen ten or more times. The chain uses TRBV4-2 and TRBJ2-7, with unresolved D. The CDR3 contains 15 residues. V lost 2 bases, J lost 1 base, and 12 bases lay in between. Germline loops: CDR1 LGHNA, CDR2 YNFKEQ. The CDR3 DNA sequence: TGTGCCAGCAGCCAATACAGCCCTTCTTCCTACGAGCAGTACTTC. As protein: CASSQYSPSSYEQYF.

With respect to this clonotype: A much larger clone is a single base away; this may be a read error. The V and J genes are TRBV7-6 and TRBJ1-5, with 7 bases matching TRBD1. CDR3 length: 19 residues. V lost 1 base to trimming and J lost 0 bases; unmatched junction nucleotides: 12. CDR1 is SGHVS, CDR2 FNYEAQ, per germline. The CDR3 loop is CASSLGPRQGPYSNQPQHF. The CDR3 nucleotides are TGTGCCAGCAGCTTAGGTCCCCGACAGGGCCCTTATAGCAATCAGCCCCAGCATTTT.